Below are 20 T cell receptor beta chains sequenced from a single sample in a study of blood T cell repertoires in COVID-19. Profiled with immunoSEQ multiplex PCR; TCRdb holds only in-frame clones, not every one. This table has roughly 290,000 clones, around 82% appearing once. The sample comprised peripheral blood. The receptors were sampled from a human donor with COVID-19, enrolled during active disease. The donor label of this sample is uncertain.

The table lists this clone with a few counts. This chain connects TRBV15 to TRBJ1-4, with D perhaps TRBD1 (5 bases). Germline V gene sequence: CDR1 LNHNV, CDR2 YYDKDF (reference sequence). Trimming removed 0 bases at V and 8 bases at J, with 16 bases between. CDR3 length: 16 residues. CDR3: CATSRDRARAGEKLFF. The CDR3 DNA reads as TGTGCCACCAGCAGAGACAGGGCCAGGGCGGGAGAAAAACTGTTTTTT.

Written as DNA, the CDR3 is TGTGCCACCAGCAGAGACAGGGGGAGGTATGGCTACACCTTC. This translates into CATSRDRGRYGYTF. The genes are TRBV15 and TRBJ1-2; 7 bases fit TRBD1. Trimming took 0 bases from V and 5 from J; bases not matched to a gene: 3. The CDR3 is 14 amino acids. Per the germline V gene, CDR1 is LNHNV and CDR2 is YYDKDF (reference sequence).

The chain couples TRBV19 to TRBJ1-5; D is possibly TRBD1 (6 bases). Germline V gene sequence: CDR1 LNHDA, CDR2 SQIVND (reference sequence). The CDR3 length is 16 residues. V lost 3 bases and J lost 2, with 14 bases in between. In nucleotides, the CDR3 is TGTGCCAGTAGTATTCCCAGGGGTATGGGCAATCAGCCCCAGCATTTT. The encoded protein is CASSIPRGMGNQPQHF.

This clone has a handful of counts. The J gene is TRBJ1-4, the V gene TRBV5-1, with D possibly being TRBD1 (6 bases). Looked up from germline, CDR1 is SGHRS and CDR2 is YFSETQ. This CDR3 region has 15 residues. Deletions cut 0 bases from V and 8 bases from J, with 14 bases between. The CDR3 region is CASSLEGGGKEKLFF. The CDR3 DNA reads as TGCGCCAGCAGCTTGGAAGGGGGAGGGAAGGAAAAACTGTTTTTT.

This chain connects TRBV28 to TRBJ2-3; TRBD2 matches 13 bases. Per the germline V gene, CDR1 is MDHEN and CDR2 is SYDVKM. The junction had 9 bases not matched to a gene; V was cut back by 7 bases and J by 5 bases. The CDR3 loop spans 16 amino acids. In DNA form, the CDR3 reads TGTGCCAGCATCGGACTAGCGGGAGAGGGCGTAGATACGCAGTATTTT. Translation gives CASIGLAGEGVDTQYF.

This chain joins TRBV2 and TRBJ2-5, with 7 bases matching TRBD2. Per the germline V gene, CDR1 is SNHLY and CDR2 is FYNNEI. J was trimmed by 4 bases and V by 7 bases; bases with no gene match: 15. The CDR3 length is 16 residues. CDR3 in DNA: TGTGCCAGCACCCTCCGGCTTCTAGCGGACGGAGAGACCCAGTACTTC. Translation gives CASTLRLLADGETQYF.

The gene calls are TRBV7-6 and TRBJ1-3; the D is unclear. V lost 0 bases and J 0 bases, leaving 9 bases between the germline ends. Per germline, CDR1 SGHVS and CDR2 FNYEAQ. The CDR3 is 16 residues long. CDR3 residues: CASSLAGDFSGNTIYF. CDR3 sequence (DNA): TGTGCCAGCAGCTTAGCGGGAGATTTCTCTGGAAACACCATATATTTT.

The chain combines TRBV11-1 with TRBJ1-1; D gene uncertain. The V end lost 5 bases, the J end lost 5 bases, and 21 bases lay between the germline ends. The length of the CDR3 is 16 residues. CDR1 and CDR2 from the germline V gene are SGHAT and FQDESV (reference sequence). For the CDR3, the DNA is TGTGCCAGCAGCCCCGCCCTCGAGGGCGGGAGGACTGAAGCTTTCTTT. Its protein is CASSPALEGGRTEAFF.

This chain joins TRBV19 and TRBJ1-2; D unclear. The CDR3 is 13 amino acids. The V gene's germline CDR1 is LNHDA and CDR2 SQIVND (reference sequence). With 6 bases removed from V and 7 bases from J, the gap between germline ends came to 15 bases. The CDR3 DNA sequence: TGTGCCAGTAGCCCCCCCGGAACAGCTGGCTACACCTTC. As protein: CASSPPGTAGYTF.

The rearrangement links TRBV6-2 or TRBV6-3 to TRBJ1-5, with D hard to call. The CDR3 spans 18 residues. Per germline, CDR1 MNHEY and CDR2 SVGEGT. V lost 0 bases to trimming and J lost 0 bases, with 15 bases between them. The CDR3 coding sequence is TGTGCCAGCAGTTACTCAGGGTGGGCCGGGGATAGCAATCAGCCCCAGCATTTT. It is translated as CASSYSGWAGDSNQPQHF.

V gene TRBV7-6 combines with J gene TRBJ1-1, with TRBD1 matching 8 bases. J gave up 4 bases and V 5 bases, and 6 bases lay outside the gene matches. Germline V gene sequence: CDR1 SGHVS, CDR2 FNYEAQ. CDR3 length equals 14 residues. CDR3 coding DNA: TGTGCCAGCAGCCTACGGACAGGGAGCACTGAAGCTTTCTTT. Its protein product is CASSLRTGSTEAFF.

The chain combines TRBV4-1 with TRBJ1-6, with 7 bases matching TRBD1. With 0 bases clipped from V and 1 base from J, the junction kept 3 bases outside the gene matches. Germline V gene sequence: CDR1 MGHRA, CDR2 YSYEKL. This CDR3 is built from 17 residues. CDR3 sequence (DNA): TGCGCCAGCAGCCAAGAACAGGGGTTTTCCTATAATTCACCCCTCCACTTT. This sequence encodes CASSQEQGFSYNSPLHF.

This chain uses TRBV5-6 with TRBJ2-1; 11 bases fit TRBD1. Germline V CDR1 and CDR2: SGHDT, YYEEEE. V was pared by 3 bases and J by 12 bases, with 14 bases of the junction left unmatched. CDR3 length: 16 residues. CDR3 DNA sequence: TGTGCCAGCAGCTACGCCGGGACAGGGGGGCGACGAGGGCAGTTCTTC. This encodes CASSYAGTGGRRGQFF. Using reference TRBV5-6 and TRBJ2-1 for the parts outside the CDR3, the full variable domain is DAGVTQSPTHLIKTRGQQVTLRCSPKSGHDTVSWYQQALGQGPQFIFQYYEEEERQRGNFPDRFSGHQFPNYSSELNVNALLLGDSALYLCASSYAGTGGRRGQFFGPGTRLTVL.

The gene calls are TRBV7-2 and TRBJ1-1; no reliable D call. Germline values: CDR1 SGHTA, CDR2 FQGNSA. The CDR3 is made up of 14 amino acids. The V and J ends lost 0 bases and 1 base respectively, with 6 bases between them. This chain's CDR3 is CASSLAHGNTEAFF. The CDR3, as DNA: TGTGCCAGCAGCTTAGCGCACGGGAACACTGAAGCTTTCTTT. Using reference TRBV7-2 and TRBJ1-1 for the parts outside the CDR3, the full variable domain is GAGVSQSPSNKVTEKGKDVELRCDPISGHTALYWYRQSLGQGLEFLIYFQGNSAPDKSGLPSDRFSAERTGGSVSTLTIQRTQQEDSAVYLCASSLAHGNTEAFFGQGTRLTVV.

This chain joins TRBV5-4 and TRBJ1-1, with TRBD1 as a possible D gene (6 bases). The length of the CDR3 is 16 residues. V was trimmed by 0 bases and J by 1 base, leaving 13 bases between them. Germline lookup yields CDR1 SGHNT and CDR2 YYREEE (reference sequence). The CDR3, as DNA: TGTGCCAGCAGCTTGGGGGGGCTGAGATCGAACACTGAAGCTTTCTTT. It codes for CASSLGGLRSNTEAFF.

This clone was detected once. The genes are TRBV6-5 and TRBJ1-2; D is possibly TRBD1 (6 bases). This CDR3 region has 13 residues. Germline-derived CDR1 and CDR2 are MNHEY and SVGAGI. V shed 6 bases and J shed 3 bases, with 11 bases lying between them. The CDR3 here is CASSQGQDYGYTF. Here the CDR3 DNA reads TGTGCCAGCAGCCAGGGGCAAGACTATGGCTACACCTTC.

The chain joins TRBV5-1 to TRBJ1-3; D is unclear. Germline values: CDR1 SGHRS, CDR2 YFSETQ. The CDR3 loop spans 17 amino acids. The V end was cut by 0 bases, the J end by 0 bases, with 13 bases between. The chain's CDR3 is CASSLDMAGSSGNTIYF. The CDR3 DNA reads TGCGCCAGCAGCTTGGATATGGCGGGTAGCTCTGGAAACACCATATATTTT.

The chain combines TRBV18 with TRBJ1-3, with a possible D match to TRBD1 (6 bases). Trimming stripped 4 bases from V and 4 bases from J, with 17 bases between. Germline V lookup: CDR1 KGHSH, CDR2 LQKENI. The CDR3 is made up of 16 amino acids. This chain's CDR3 is CASSRIDTGSGNTIYF. The CDR3 region has the DNA TGTGCCAGCTCACGAATTGATACAGGGTCCGGAAACACCATATATTTT. Combining the CDR3 with reference TRBV18 and TRBJ1-3 gives the whole variable domain NAGVMQNPRHLVRRRGQEARLRCSPMKGHSHVYWYRQLPEEGLKFMVYLQKENIIDESGMPKERFSAEFPKEGPSILRIQQVVRGDSAAYFCASSRIDTGSGNTIYFGEGSWLTVV.

This clone is a singleton in its sample. The chain is built from TRBV7-2 and TRBJ2-2; no firm D call. The V and J ends lost 3 bases and 0 bases respectively, with 8 bases between them. Germline CDR1 and CDR2: SGHTA and FQGNSA. The CDR3 extends over 15 amino acids. The CDR3 DNA sequence: TGTGCCAGCAGCTTTTCTAGTGCGAACACCGGGGAGCTGTTTTTT. Translated, it gives CASSFSSANTGELFF.

In nucleotides, the CDR3 is TGTGCCAGCAGCTTGCCACAGGCCGATTCACCCCTCCACTTT. As protein: CASSLPQADSPLHF. V usage is TRBV5-4 and J usage is TRBJ1-6; D is perhaps TRBD1 (5 bases). Germline assignment: CDR1 SGHNT and CDR2 YYREEE (reference sequence). V was pared by 1 base and J by 8 bases, with 10 bases between. The CDR3 is 14 residues long.